Below, 5 T cell receptor beta chains from the same sample are listed, as sequenced in a study of CD8 T cells in ankylosing spondylitis. TCRdb used MiXCR to reprocess the 5' RACE reads, holding one entry per CDR3 protein. Seen here are 290,000 or so distinct CDR3 sequences, 20% observed once, and the top ten hold roughly 3.6%. The sequencing input was blood, either unsorted or a sorted T cell fraction (not recorded which). These receptors were taken from a female donor with ankylosing spondylitis or in good health (not recorded which).

The rearrangement joins TRBV7-9 to TRBJ1-4, with a possible D match to TRBD1 (5 bases). The CDR3 runs to 15 residues. V gave up 2 bases and J gave up 4 bases, with 11 bases separating them. Germline CDR1 and CDR2: SEHNR and FQNEAQ (reference sequence). The CDR3 bases are TGTGCCAGCAGCTTACTAGGGACCGATAATGAAAAACTGTTTTTT. Amino acids: CASSLLGTDNEKLFF.

This chain uses TRBV20-1 with TRBJ2-7; D possibly corresponds to TRBD1 (5 bases). This CDR3 spans 13 amino acids. V dropped 6 bases and J dropped 2 bases, with 14 bases sitting between them. From germline, CDR1 is DFQATT and CDR2 SNEGSKA (reference sequence). CDR3 amino acids: CSAKRQLPYEQYF. Written as DNA, the CDR3 is TGCAGTGCCAAAAGACAGCTCCCCTACGAGCAGTACTTC.

The sample holds a few counts of this clonotype. The rearrangement uses TRBV4-3 and TRBJ2-1; TRBD2 agrees at 11 bases. The V gene end was trimmed by 4 bases and the J gene end by 3 bases; junction bases not matched to a gene: 2. CDR3 length: 15 amino acids. Germline CDR1 reads LGHNA; CDR2 reads YSLEER. CDR3 amino acids: CASSPTSGNYNEQFF. CDR3 bases: TGCGCCAGCAGCCCGACTAGCGGGAACTACAATGAGCAGTTCTTC.

In its sample, this clonotype was seen many times. The V gene is TRBV29-1, the J gene TRBJ1-2, with D hard to call. V lost 1 base and J lost 0, with 9 bases in between. The CDR3 has 14 residues. Germline V gene sequence: CDR1 SQVTM, CDR2 ANQGSEA. The CDR3 coding sequence is TGCAGCGTTGAAGCTAGGACCACTAACTATGGCTACACCTTC. It is translated as CSVEARTTNYGYTF. The full variable domain, completed using reference TRBV29-1 and TRBJ1-2, is SAVISQKPSRDICQRGTSLTIQCQVDSQVTMMFWYRQQPGQSLTLIATANQGSEATYESGFVIDKFPISRPNLTFSTLTVSNMSPEDSSIYLCSVEARTTNYGYTFGSGTRLTVV.

Only a few counts were recorded for this clonotype. The chain uses TRBV12-3 or TRBV12-4 and TRBJ1-1; 9 nucleotides agree with TRBD1. With 4 bases clipped from V and 4 bases from J, the junction kept 7 bases outside the gene matches. This CDR3 is 15 amino acids long. Written as DNA, the CDR3 is TGTGCCAGCAGTTCGACCGGGACAGGGATCACTGAAGCTTTCTTT. Translating it yields CASSSTGTGITEAFF.